Listed below are T cell receptor beta chains from one sample, sequenced in a study of shared clonotypes between healthy human individuals. The data were produced by immunoSEQ multiplex PCR, yet TCRdb's version contains in-frame clones alone and is incomplete. The sample includes some 2,100,000 clones, just over 90% of them seen just once. Specimen: naive CD8+ T cells from PBMCs. Receptors originate from a man between 18 and 29 years old in good health. Some clones in this sample may be carry-over from other donors' samples. The CDR3 runs from the conserved cysteine through the conserved F or W. The D gene is left open where the match is weak. Clone size appears in some rows only: once, few, many, or a class for an expanded clone.

clone size	D gene	V gene	J gene	CDR3 protein	CDR3 DNA
.	TRBD2	TRBV9	TRBJ2-1	CASSVGPAGERNEQFF	TGTGCCAGCAGCGTAGGCCCAGCGGGAGAGCGGAATGAGCAGTTCTTC
.	TRBD2	TRBV7-9	TRBJ2-7	CASSLAGGKAYEQYF	TGTGCCAGCAGCCTAGCGGGAGGCAAGGCTTACGAGCAGTACTTC
.	TRBD1	TRBV6-5	TRBJ1-1	CASSYQGAGTEAFF	TGTGCCAGCAGTTACCAGGGGGCGGGCACTGAAGCTTTCTTT
.	.	TRBV29-1	TRBJ2-1	CSVRVSVYNEQFF	TGCAGCGTAAGGGTATCTGTTTACAATGAGCAGTTCTTC
many	.	TRBV7-9	TRBJ2-1	CASSFGNNEQFF	TGTGCCAGCAGCTTCGGGAACAATGAGCAGTTCTTC
.	.	TRBV5-1	TRBJ2-3	CASSFGGGTDTQYF	TGCGCCAGCAGCTTTGGGGGAGGAACAGATACGCAGTATTTT
.	.	TRBV25-1	TRBJ2-7	CASSRFGVDEQYF	TGTGCCAGCAGCCGATTCGGGGTTGACGAGCAGTACTTC
.	TRBD2	TRBV4-2	TRBJ2-1	CASSQDASGRYNEQFF	TGTGCCAGCAGCCAGGATGCTAGCGGGAGATACAATGAGCAGTTCTTC
once	TRBD1	TRBV27	TRBJ1-5	CASRAGQGSNQPQHF	TGTGCCAGCAGAGCGGGACAGGGGAGTAATCAGCCCCAGCATTTT
.	TRBD1	TRBV19	TRBJ2-3	CASSIRDRGYQDTQYF	TGTGCCAGTAGTATAAGGGACAGGGGTTATCAAGATACGCAGTATTTT
.	.	TRBV21-1	TRBJ2-5	CASGKSVETQYF	TGTGCCAGCGGGAAGAGCGTCGAGACCCAGTACTTC
.	.	TRBV5-8	TRBJ1-2	CASSLRGNYGYTF	TGTGCCAGCAGCTTGAGAGGGAACTATGGCTACACCTTC
.	TRBD1	TRBV7-2	TRBJ1-1	CASSLRSQGARTEAFF	TGTGCCAGCAGCTTACGGAGCCAGGGGGCGCGGACTGAAGCTTTCTTT
.	TRBD2	TRBV27	TRBJ2-2	CASSFLAGGDTGELFF	TGTGCCAGCAGTTTCCTAGCGGGAGGGGACACCGGGGAGCTGTTTTTT
.	.	TRBV19	TRBJ1-2	CASSRFGTAQANYGYTF	TGTGCCAGTAGTAGATTCGGGACGGCCCAGGCGAACTATGGCTACACCTTC
.	.	TRBV7-8	TRBJ1-1	CASSLGREDGGRDTEAFF	TGTGCCAGCAGCTTAGGGAGAGAGGACGGAGGTCGGGACACTGAAGCTTTCTTT
.	.	TRBV28	TRBJ2-1	CASTHEYNEQFF	TGTGCCAGCACCCACGAGTACAATGAGCAGTTCTTC
once	.	TRBV5-4	TRBJ2-7	CASSLAMYPEQYF	TGTGCCAGCAGCTTGGCGATGTACCCGGAGCAGTACTTC
.	.	TRBV20-1	TRBJ2-5	CSAKSQETQYF	TGCAGTGCTAAGTCTCAGGAGACCCAGTACTTC
.	.	TRBV14	TRBJ1-1	CASSQDRRPEAFF	TGTGCCAGCAGCCAAGATCGCCGTCCTGAAGCTTTCTTT
few	.	TRBV13	TRBJ1-4	CASSLRQGGEKLFF	TGTGCCAGCAGCTTACGGCAGGGCGGGGAAAAACTGTTTTTT